A selection of T cell receptor beta chains follows, all from one sample in a study of T cells expressing NK-cell markers. Reprocessing the 5' RACE reads, TCRdb reports a single entry for every CDR3 protein and omits DNA. The ten top clones account for 5.2%, within a sample of roughly 390,000 distinct CDR3 sequences. The material sequenced was blood T cells: a sorted CD56 or NKG2C T cell subset, CD4+ or CD8+ T cells, or bulk PBMC T cells (not recorded which). The source is a man aged 18 to 69 in good health. Each CDR3 is given with its conserved first and last residue. Fields, in order: J gene, CDR3 length, V gene, CDR3 protein.

>TRBJ2-1|15|TRBV5-5
CASSPTLQPYNEQFF
>TRBJ1-1|18|TRBV11-2
CASSGRTDTENMNTEAFF
>TRBJ2-7|17|TRBV4-2
CASSQERRGGRSDEQYF
>TRBJ2-3|12|TRBV29-1
CSVSGLVDTQYF
>TRBJ2-3|15|TRBV27
CASSERVPHTDTQYF
>TRBJ1-6|14|TRBV2
CASSEDRGSSPLHF
>TRBJ2-6|14|TRBV11-2
CASRGASGANVLTF
>TRBJ1-3|17|TRBV7-9
CASSLGDRGSSGNTIYF
>TRBJ1-2|14|TRBV2
CASTLEGPTYGYTF
>TRBJ1-6|16|TRBV5-1
CASSDRGQTYNSPLHF
>TRBJ2-7|17|TRBV28
CASSKGYGSGGIHEQYF
>TRBJ2-7|16|TRBV11-2
CASSLGRRGISYEQYF
>TRBJ1-1|15|TRBV27
CASSLYTGANTEAFF
>TRBJ2-2|17|TRBV6-1
CASSPRFSGGSTGELFF
>TRBJ2-3|15|TRBV6-1
CASRSGGLYTDTQYF
>TRBJ2-5|15|TRBV20-1
CSAIELGDRGETQYF
>TRBJ1-4|14|TRBV12-5
CASGTGQVGEKLFF
>TRBJ2-5|16|TRBV7-9
CASSLGAAIGQETQYF
>TRBJ2-7|17|TRBV7-9
CASSPGTSGGHAYEQYF
>TRBJ2-2|15|TRBV12-3/TRBV12-4
CASSPTRAATGELFF
>TRBJ1-5|14|TRBV20-1
CSARKDRGYQPQHF
>TRBJ1-2|13|TRBV29-1
CSVERGLPGGYTF
>TRBJ1-1|13|TRBV29-1
CSVEGSAVTEAFF
>TRBJ2-3|20|TRBV5-1
CASSLGSRGAPSSSPGTQYF
>TRBJ2-3|15|TRBV7-3
CASSLGAGGRDTQYF
>TRBJ1-1|14|TRBV19
CASTGQGALTEAFF
>TRBJ2-5|12|TRBV6-1
CASSEGGTTQYF
>TRBJ1-1|15|TRBV12-5
CASGAGQGMNTEAFF
>TRBJ2-1|17|TRBV21-1
CASSPSGVRDSYNEQFF
>TRBJ1-2|16|TRBV3-1
CASSQGGRHLNYGYTF
>TRBJ2-2|16|TRBV4-1
CASSQEQASASGELFF
>TRBJ1-1|15|TRBV10-3
CAISENAERGTEAFF
>TRBJ2-5|16|TRBV6-1
CASNNLGGTTQETQYF
>TRBJ2-3|14|TRBV6-5
CASSYGGNRDTQYF
>TRBJ2-2|16|TRBV9
CASSVRTGAGTGELFF
>TRBJ2-4|14|TRBV28
CASSGTGGVRIQYF
>TRBJ1-6|14|TRBV5-6
CASSALYLDSPLHF
>TRBJ2-7|15|TRBV7-2
CASSLSSDRGYEQYF
>TRBJ1-2|12|TRBV28
CASSFNGHGYTF
>TRBJ1-2|15|TRBV7-2
CASSSGGDRGNGYTF
>TRBJ2-1|17|TRBV20-1
CSATVGEGRRSYNEQFF
>TRBJ2-7|16|TRBV18
CASSPRSGGAGYEQYF
>TRBJ2-1|16|TRBV7-7
CASTAVAGRNYNEQFF
>TRBJ2-3|13|TRBV10-2
CASSEGAVDTQYF
>TRBJ1-6|17|TRBV7-9
CASSSPRDRGRGSPLHF
>TRBJ1-2|15|TRBV7-8
CASSGRVSGLRGYTF
>TRBJ2-3|16|TRBV9
CASSPSGGGLLDTQYF
>TRBJ2-5|14|TRBV7-9
CASRLPGAQETQYF
>TRBJ2-7|12|TRBV19
CATTGDGYEQYF
>TRBJ2-3|13|TRBV7-2
CASSGTSGNTQYF
>TRBJ2-7|14|TRBV27
CASALRGKIFEQYF
>TRBJ2-5|17|TRBV11-2
CASSPGGAGGYQETQYF
>TRBJ1-4|14|TRBV6-9
CAFWSGGRGEKLFF
>TRBJ1-1|14|TRBV20-1
CSARDNRGHAEAFF
>TRBJ2-5|17|TRBV20-1
CSARDRASGGHKETQYF
>TRBJ2-2|16|TRBV18
CASSPHPGLNTGELFF
>TRBJ2-1|14|TRBV7-3
CASSFTSGVHEQFF